The clone carrying this T cell receptor beta chain was detected once. Method: immunoSEQ multiplex PCR; TCRdb's copy keeps in-frame clones and lacks some. The sample lists fewer than 150,000 clones; roughly 93% were seen once. The CDR3 length is 14 residues. Germline V CDR1 and CDR2: SGHAT, FQNNGV. The V end lost 2 bases, the J end lost 4 bases, and 11 bases lay between the germline ends. The data are from a study of T cell responses to AZD1222 COVID-19 vaccine. On the study more broadly: Second-dose intervals of approximately 4 or approximately 12 weeks were pooled.

This rearrangement joins TRBV11-2 to TRBJ1-2, with D tentatively TRBD1 (6 bases). Material: peripheral blood, obtained on day 0 of AZD1222 vaccination. This TCR derives from an adult in good health. In nucleotides, the CDR3 is TGTGCCAGCAGCTTATTAGCAGGGGCCTATGGCTACACCTTC. It codes for CASSLLAGAYGYTF. Full variable domain (missing parts from reference TRBV11-2 and TRBJ1-2): EAGVAQSPRYKIIEKRQSVAFWCNPISGHATLYWYQQILGQGPKLLIQFQNNGVVDDSQLPKDRFSAERLKGVDSTLKIQPAKLEDSAVYLCASSLLAGAYGYTFGSGTRLTVV.